The 23 T cell receptor beta chains listed next were all sequenced from one sample in a study of T cells in Graves' hyperthyroidism and ophthalmopathy. RNA transcripts were the template for amplifying TCR beta CDR3 regions. During a first-round RT-PCR of the TCR CDR3, the HTBI primer set was used. TCRdb passed the multiplex PCR reads through MiXCR, listing each CDR3 protein once. Of approximately 700,000 distinct CDR3 sequences in the sample, about a sixth were seen once. Sample: blood. Receptors originate from a man in his late teens or twenties with Graves' hyperthyroidism.

The chain carries TRBV20-1 and TRBJ2-3; D gene ambiguous. There are 12 residues in the CDR3. V lost 6 bases and J 4 bases, leaving 11 bases between the germline ends. From germline, CDR1 is DFQATT and CDR2 SNEGSKA (reference sequence). CDR3 loop: CSAKRFADTQYF. In nucleotides, the CDR3 is TGCAGTGCAAAGAGGTTTGCAGATACGCAGTATTTT.

This clonotype was seen a few times. V gene TRBV19 combines with J gene TRBJ2-1; D is possibly TRBD2 (5 bases). CDR1 and CDR2 (germline): LNHDA, SQIVND (reference sequence). Trimming left V 3 bases short and J 0 bases short, with 9 bases between. There are 15 residues in the CDR3. The CDR3: CASSMERSSYNEQFF. The CDR3, as DNA: TGTGCCAGTAGTATGGAGCGGAGCTCCTACAATGAGCAGTTCTTC. Supplemented by reference TRBV19 and TRBJ2-1, the full variable domain reads DGGITQSPKYLFRKEGQNVTLSCEQNLNHDAMYWYRQDPGQGLRLIYYSQIVNDFQKGDIAEGYSVSREKKESFPLTVTSAQKNPTAFYLCASSMERSSYNEQFFGPGTRLTVL.

This clonotype was counted at least ten times. This sequence joins TRBV12-3 or TRBV12-4 and TRBJ1-1; perhaps TRBD1 as D (6 bases). The CDR3 loop spans 14 amino acids. The V end was cut by 7 bases, the J end by 1 base, with 13 bases between. CDR3 loop: CASTWGQANTEAFF. The CDR3, as DNA: TGTGCCAGCACATGGGGACAAGCGAACACTGAAGCTTTCTTT.

At least ten counts were recorded for this clonotype. V usage is TRBV20-1 and J usage is TRBJ2-7; 10 bases fit TRBD2. Germline V gene lookup returns CDR1 DFQATT and CDR2 SNEGSKA (reference sequence). Germline trimming cut 4 bases from V and 0 bases from J; bases unmatched to any gene: 3. The CDR3 runs to 14 residues. The CDR3 region is CSAKLAGSSYEQYF. As DNA, the CDR3 is TGCAGTGCTAAACTAGCGGGGAGCTCCTACGAGCAGTACTTC.

This clonotype was observed many times. The gene calls are TRBV7-9 and TRBJ2-3, with 8 bases aligning to TRBD2. Germline V gives CDR1 SEHNR, CDR2 FQNEAQ (reference sequence). Trimming removed 4 bases from V and 2 bases from J; junction bases left unmatched: 11. CDR3 length: 17 amino acids. CDR3: CASSWDWRREVTDTQYF. The CDR3 DNA is TGTGCCAGCAGCTGGGATTGGCGGCGGGAGGTCACAGATACGCAGTATTTT.

This clonotype was seen at least ten times. The chain carries TRBV15 and TRBJ2-7; 11 bases align to TRBD1. CDR3 length: 17 amino acids. The trim removed 1 base at V and 2 bases at J, leaving 7 bases unmatched. Germline-derived CDR1 and CDR2 are LNHNV and YYDKDF (reference sequence). CDR3 sequence: CATSRGSGQGVPYEQYF. The CDR3 nucleotides are TGTGCCACCAGCAGAGGGTCGGGACAGGGGGTTCCCTACGAGCAGTACTTC.

This clonotype was seen more than once but under ten times. The chain links TRBV30 to TRBJ1-3; D unclear. Germline V gene data show CDR1 as GTSNPN and CDR2 as SVGIG (reference sequence). V lost 0 bases to trimming and J lost 4 bases, with 19 bases between them. There are 17 residues in the CDR3. Written as DNA, the CDR3 is TGTGCCTGGAGTGTTAAATATTGGGGAATAGCCGGAAACACCATATATTTT. The encoded protein is CAWSVKYWGIAGNTIYF.

This clonotype has only one observation. This sequence joins TRBV24-1 and TRBJ2-1; 8 nucleotides align to TRBD1. In germline, CDR1 is KGHDR, CDR2 SFDVKD. The length of the CDR3 is 15 residues. Trimming at V came to 7 bases and at J to 2 bases, leaving 6 bases not matched to a gene. The CDR3 loop reads CATRIGQGTYNEQFF. In nucleotides, the CDR3 is TGTGCCACCAGGATCGGACAGGGCACCTACAATGAGCAGTTCTTC.

This chain joins TRBV5-1 and TRBJ2-7; D tentatively fits TRBD1 or TRBD2 (5 bases each). V was clipped by 5 bases and J by 3 bases, with 15 bases between them. The CDR3 is 14 amino acids. Germline V gene sequence: CDR1 SGHRS, CDR2 YFSETQ. The CDR3 region has the DNA TGCGCCAGCAGGGGGGACGTAACAAGCTACGAGCAGTACTTC. This translates into CASRGDVTSYEQYF.

This clonotype has more than one count but fewer than ten. The CDR3 DNA follows: TGTGCCAGCAGCGTAGGTTCAGGAGGGGCGGGACCCTCCTACGAGCAGTACTTC. Translation gives CASSVGSGGAGPSYEQYF. The chain employs TRBV9 and TRBJ2-7, with a possible D match to TRBD2 (6 bases). CDR1 and CDR2 (germline): SGDLS, YYNGEE. CDR3 length: 18 residues. V was cut by 0 bases and J by 0 bases, with 19 bases left in between.

Comment on this clonotype: Possible read error: a much larger clone is one base away. The V call is TRBV20-1, the J call TRBJ2-7; a weak D match, TRBD1 (6 bases). This CDR3 contains 14 residues. V lost 5 bases, J lost 1 base, and 15 bases lay in between. CDR1 and CDR2 from the germline V gene are DFQATT and SNEGSKA (reference sequence). CDR3 residues: CSAGRTEESYEQYF. CDR3 in DNA: TGCAGTGCTGGAAGGACAGAGGAATCCTACGAGCAGTACTTC.

The chain has TRBV6-1 and TRBJ2-7, with D perhaps given as TRBD1 or TRBD2 (5 bases each). V was clipped by 6 bases and J by 9 bases, with 18 bases between them. The CDR3 contains 13 residues. Germline CDR1 reads MNHNS; CDR2 reads SASEGT. The CDR3 coding sequence is TGTGCCAGCAGGTCCGGGACCCTCCACGGGCAGTACTTC. It translates to CASRSGTLHGQYF.

This clonotype has a single count. A much larger clone differs from this one at a single base, so this may be a read error. The chain employs TRBV28 and TRBJ1-1; TRBD1 might be the D (6 bases). From germline, CDR1 is MDHEN and CDR2 SYDVKM. The V end lost 6 bases, the J end lost 6 bases, and 17 bases lay between the germline ends. The length of the CDR3 is 14 residues. CDR3 in amino acids: CASSVPGEGSEAFF. CDR3 sequence (DNA): TGTGCCAGCAGCGTCCCAGGGGAAGGGTCTGAAGCTTTCTTT.

V usage is TRBV5-1 and J usage is TRBJ2-7; D is ambiguous. This CDR3 contains 13 residues. Trimming left V 2 bases short and J 7 bases short, with 13 bases between. Germline lookup yields CDR1 SGHRS and CDR2 YFSETQ. This chain's CDR3 is CASSFGRYGEQYF. As DNA, the CDR3 is TGCGCCAGCAGCTTTGGACGTTATGGAGAGCAGTACTTC.

This CDR3 is CASSAQVTDTGELFF. The CDR3 DNA sequence: TGTGCCAGCAGCGCCCAAGTCACCGACACCGGGGAGCTGTTTTTT. The chain has TRBV9 and TRBJ2-2; no reliable D call. The V gene lost 3 bases and the J gene lost 3 bases, with 12 bases spanning the gap. The CDR3 contains 15 residues. Germline CDR1 is SGDLS and CDR2 is YYNGEE.

This clonotype was recorded many times. The chain links TRBV20-1 to TRBJ2-7; D remains unclear. Per the germline V gene, CDR1 is DFQATT and CDR2 is SNEGSKA (reference sequence). The V end was cut by 5 bases, the J end by 4 bases, with 15 bases between. The CDR3 is 13 residues long. Here the CDR3 reads CSAPMMGSYEQYF. The CDR3 DNA reads as TGCAGTGCTCCTATGATGGGAAGTTACGAGCAGTACTTC.

Only a few counts were recorded for this clonotype. The chain recombines TRBV5-1 with TRBJ2-4; D call uncertain. V was clipped by 1 base and J by 11 bases, with 10 bases between them. In germline, CDR1 is SGHRS, CDR2 YFSETQ. The CDR3 has 12 amino acids. In DNA form, the CDR3 reads TGCGCCAGCAGCTTGACCTCCGGGCTTCAGTACTTC. It is translated as CASSLTSGLQYF.

This clonotype was seen many times. The V and J genes are TRBV20-1 and TRBJ1-1, with D possibly TRBD1 on 5 matching bases. Looked up from germline, CDR1 is DFQATT and CDR2 is SNEGSKA (reference sequence). V was pared by 6 bases and J by 5 bases, with 16 bases between. The CDR3 is 13 amino acids. For the CDR3, the DNA is TGCAGTGCCCCCGGCAGGGTTCGAACTGAAGCTTTCTTT. This codes for CSAPGRVRTEAFF.

This clonotype was observed many times. As DNA, the CDR3 is TGTGCCAGCAGTTTAACGTCAGCGAGCGAGCAGTACTTC. This codes for CASSLTSASEQYF. V is TRBV12-3 or TRBV12-4 and J is TRBJ2-7; D uncertain. Trimming took off 2 bases at V and 6 bases at J, with 11 bases between the two ends. The CDR3 extends over 13 amino acids.

This chain links TRBV12-3 or TRBV12-4 with TRBJ2-2, with D tentatively TRBD2 (8 bases). The germline V and J ends were trimmed by 5 bases and 7 bases, with 23 bases remaining between them. This CDR3 comprises 17 residues. CDR3 in DNA: TGTGCCAGCAGTAGGGGGCGGACTAGCCTTGGAAACGGGGAGCTGTTTTTT. As protein: CASSRGRTSLGNGELFF.

This clonotype was detected a few times. The chain couples TRBV9 to TRBJ1-2; no firm D call. Germline V CDR1 and CDR2: SGDLS, YYNGEE. The V end was cut by 0 bases, the J end by 8 bases, with 11 bases between. The CDR3 covers 13 residues. This CDR3 reads CASSVEGGLGYTF. The CDR3 DNA reads TGTGCCAGCAGCGTAGAGGGCGGCCTGGGCTACACCTTC.

This clonotype was counted ten times or more. V usage is TRBV10-3 and J usage is TRBJ1-1; tentatively, D is TRBD1 (5 bases). V dropped 6 bases and J dropped 8 bases, with 16 bases sitting between them. The CDR3 is 13 amino acids. CDR1 is ENHRY and CDR2 is SYGVKD in the germline V gene. This CDR3 reads CAIRAQGNWEAFF. The CDR3 coding sequence is TGTGCCATCAGGGCCCAGGGAAATTGGGAAGCTTTCTTT.

In its sample, this clonotype was seen a few times. The genes are TRBV20-1 and TRBJ2-2; possible D gene TRBD1, 5 bases. Germline CDR1 DFQATT, CDR2 SNEGSKA (reference sequence). The CDR3 has 14 amino acids. V lost 3 bases and J lost 1, with 9 bases in between. This chain's CDR3 is CSARYQGNTGELFF. The DNA of the CDR3 is TGCAGTGCTAGGTACCAGGGGAACACCGGGGAGCTGTTTTTT.